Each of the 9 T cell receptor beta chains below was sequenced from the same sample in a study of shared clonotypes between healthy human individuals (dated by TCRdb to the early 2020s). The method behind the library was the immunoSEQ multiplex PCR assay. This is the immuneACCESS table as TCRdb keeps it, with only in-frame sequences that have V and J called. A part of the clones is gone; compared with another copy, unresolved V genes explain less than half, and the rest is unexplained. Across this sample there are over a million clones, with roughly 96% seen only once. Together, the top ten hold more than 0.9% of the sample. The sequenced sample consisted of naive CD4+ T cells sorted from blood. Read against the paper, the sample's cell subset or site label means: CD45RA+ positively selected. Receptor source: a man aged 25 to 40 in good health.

The CDR3 reads CASSQDTRTGYGYTF. DNA for the CDR3: TGCGCCAGCAGCCAAGATACCCGGACAGGATATGGCTACACCTTC. The chain uses TRBV4-3 and TRBJ1-2, with TRBD1 identical over 7 bases. Germline-derived CDR1 and CDR2 are LGHNA and YSLEER. J lost 5 bases, V lost 0 bases, and 6 bases had no gene match. This CDR3 comprises 15 residues.

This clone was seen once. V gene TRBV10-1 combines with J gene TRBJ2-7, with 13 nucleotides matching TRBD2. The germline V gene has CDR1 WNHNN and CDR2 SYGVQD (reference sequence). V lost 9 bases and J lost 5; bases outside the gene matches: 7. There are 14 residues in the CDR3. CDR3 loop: CASSPGTSGNEQYF. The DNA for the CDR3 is TGCGCCAGTAGTCCCGGGACTAGCGGGAACGAGCAGTACTTC.

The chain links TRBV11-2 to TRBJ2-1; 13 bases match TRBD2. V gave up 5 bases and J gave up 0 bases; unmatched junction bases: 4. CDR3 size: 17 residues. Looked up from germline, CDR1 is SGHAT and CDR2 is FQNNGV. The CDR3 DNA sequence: TGTGCCAGCAGCGCCGGACTAGCGGGAGACTCCTACAATGAGCAGTTCTTC. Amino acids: CASSAGLAGDSYNEQFF.

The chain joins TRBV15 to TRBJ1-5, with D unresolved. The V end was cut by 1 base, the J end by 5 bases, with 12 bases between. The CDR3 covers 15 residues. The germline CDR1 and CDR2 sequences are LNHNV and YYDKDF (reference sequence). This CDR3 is CATSRGAKGDQPQHF. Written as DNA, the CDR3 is TGTGCCACCAGCAGAGGGGCCAAGGGAGATCAGCCCCAGCATTTT.

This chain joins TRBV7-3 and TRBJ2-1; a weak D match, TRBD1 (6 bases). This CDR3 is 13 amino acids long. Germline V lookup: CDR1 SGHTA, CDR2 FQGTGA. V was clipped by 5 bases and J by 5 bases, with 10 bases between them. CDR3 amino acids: CASSEHRDNEQFF. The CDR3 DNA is TGTGCCAGCAGCGAACACAGGGACAATGAGCAGTTCTTC.

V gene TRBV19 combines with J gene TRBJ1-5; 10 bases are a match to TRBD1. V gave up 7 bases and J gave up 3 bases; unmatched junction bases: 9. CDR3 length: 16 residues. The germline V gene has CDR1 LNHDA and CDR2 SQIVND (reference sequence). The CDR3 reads CASKHPGTGANQPQHF. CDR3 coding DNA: TGTGCCAGTAAACATCCCGGGACAGGGGCCAATCAGCCCCAGCATTTT.

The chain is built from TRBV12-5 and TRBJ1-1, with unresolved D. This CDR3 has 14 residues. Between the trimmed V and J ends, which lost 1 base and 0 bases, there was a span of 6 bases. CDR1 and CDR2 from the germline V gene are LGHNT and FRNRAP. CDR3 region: CASGLGTVNTEAFF. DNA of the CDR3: TGTGCTAGTGGTTTGGGAACAGTGAACACTGAAGCTTTCTTT.

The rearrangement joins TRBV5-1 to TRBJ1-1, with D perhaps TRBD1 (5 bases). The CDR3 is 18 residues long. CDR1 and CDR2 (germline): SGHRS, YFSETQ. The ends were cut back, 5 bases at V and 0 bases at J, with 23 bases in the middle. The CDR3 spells CASSVLQPGRLLNTEAFF. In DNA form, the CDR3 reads TGCGCCAGCAGTGTCCTGCAACCGGGACGACTATTGAACACTGAAGCTTTCTTT.

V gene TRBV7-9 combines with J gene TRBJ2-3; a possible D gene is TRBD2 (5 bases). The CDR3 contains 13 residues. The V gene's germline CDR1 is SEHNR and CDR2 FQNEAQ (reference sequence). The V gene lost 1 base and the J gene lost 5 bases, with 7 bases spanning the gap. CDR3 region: CASSLGTRDTQYF. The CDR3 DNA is TGTGCCAGCAGCTTAGGGACTCGAGATACGCAGTATTTT. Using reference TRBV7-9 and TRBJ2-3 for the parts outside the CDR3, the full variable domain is DTGVSQNPRHKITKRGQNVTFRCDPISEHNRLYWYRQTLGQGPEFLTYFQNEAQLEKSRLLSDRFSAERPKGSFSTLEIQRTEQGDSAMYLCASSLGTRDTQYFGPGTRLTVL.